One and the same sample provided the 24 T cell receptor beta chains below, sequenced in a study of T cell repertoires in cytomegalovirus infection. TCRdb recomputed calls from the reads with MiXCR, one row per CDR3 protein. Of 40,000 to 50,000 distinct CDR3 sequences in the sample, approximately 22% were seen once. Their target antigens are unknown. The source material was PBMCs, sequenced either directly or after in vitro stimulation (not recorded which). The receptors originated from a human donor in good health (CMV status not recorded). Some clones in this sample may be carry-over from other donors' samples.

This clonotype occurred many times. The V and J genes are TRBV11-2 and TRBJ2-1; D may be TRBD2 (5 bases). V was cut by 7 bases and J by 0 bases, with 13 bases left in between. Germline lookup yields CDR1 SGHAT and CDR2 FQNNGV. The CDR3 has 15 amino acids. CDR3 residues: CASTSMGSSYNEQFF. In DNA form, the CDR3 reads TGTGCCAGCACGAGTATGGGGAGCTCCTACAATGAGCAGTTCTTC.

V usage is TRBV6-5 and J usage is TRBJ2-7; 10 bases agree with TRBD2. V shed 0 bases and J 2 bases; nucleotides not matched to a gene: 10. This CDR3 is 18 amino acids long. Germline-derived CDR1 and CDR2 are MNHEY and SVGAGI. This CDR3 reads CASSYSWRERGGPYEQYF. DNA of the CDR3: TGTGCCAGCAGTTACTCCTGGAGGGAGCGGGGGGGACCCTACGAGCAGTACTTC.

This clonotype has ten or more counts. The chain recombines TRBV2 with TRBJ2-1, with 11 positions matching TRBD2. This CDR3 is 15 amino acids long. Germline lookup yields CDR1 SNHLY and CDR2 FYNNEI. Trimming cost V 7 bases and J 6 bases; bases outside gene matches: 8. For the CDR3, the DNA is TGTGCCAGCACTTTTAGCGGGGGGGCGTTCAATGAGCAGTTCTTC. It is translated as CASTFSGGAFNEQFF. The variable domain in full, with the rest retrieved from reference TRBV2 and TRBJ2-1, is EPEVTQTPSHQVTQMGQEVILRCVPISNHLYFYWYRQILGQKVEFLVSFYNNEISEKSEIFDDQFSVERPDGSNFTLKIRSTKLEDSAMYFCASTFSGGAFNEQFFGPGTRLTVL.

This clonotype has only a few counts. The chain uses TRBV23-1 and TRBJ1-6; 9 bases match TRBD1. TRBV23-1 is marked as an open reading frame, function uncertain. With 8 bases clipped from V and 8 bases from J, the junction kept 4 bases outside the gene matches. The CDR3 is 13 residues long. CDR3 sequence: CASGTGLYSPLHF. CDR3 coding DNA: TGCGCCAGCGGGACAGGGTTGTATTCACCCCTCCACTTT.

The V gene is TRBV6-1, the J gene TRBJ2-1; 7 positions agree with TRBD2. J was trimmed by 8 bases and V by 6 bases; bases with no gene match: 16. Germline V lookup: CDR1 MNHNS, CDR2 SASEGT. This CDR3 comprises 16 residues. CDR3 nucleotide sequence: TGTGCCAGCAGCTGGCCGCTGGCGGGAGAGGGCGATGAGCAGTTCTTC. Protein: CASSWPLAGEGDEQFF.

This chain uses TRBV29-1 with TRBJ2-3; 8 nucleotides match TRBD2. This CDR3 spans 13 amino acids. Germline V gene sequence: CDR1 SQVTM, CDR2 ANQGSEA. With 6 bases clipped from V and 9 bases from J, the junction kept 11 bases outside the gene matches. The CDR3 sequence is CSVRGGRRETQYF. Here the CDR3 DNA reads TGCAGCGTCCGGGGGGGCCGGCGGGAAACGCAGTATTTT.

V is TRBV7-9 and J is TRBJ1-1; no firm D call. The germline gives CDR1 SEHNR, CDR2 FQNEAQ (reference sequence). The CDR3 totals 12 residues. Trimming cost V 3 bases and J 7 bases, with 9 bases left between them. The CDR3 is CASSFYGDEAFF. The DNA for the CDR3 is TGTGCCAGCAGCTTTTACGGAGATGAAGCTTTCTTT.

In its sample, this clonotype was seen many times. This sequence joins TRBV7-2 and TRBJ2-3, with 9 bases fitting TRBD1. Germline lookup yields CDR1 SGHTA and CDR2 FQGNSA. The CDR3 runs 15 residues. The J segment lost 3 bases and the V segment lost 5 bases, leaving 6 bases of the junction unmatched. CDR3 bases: TGTGCCAGCAGCCCCGGGACAGGGTTGACAGATACGCAGTATTTT. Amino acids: CASSPGTGLTDTQYF.

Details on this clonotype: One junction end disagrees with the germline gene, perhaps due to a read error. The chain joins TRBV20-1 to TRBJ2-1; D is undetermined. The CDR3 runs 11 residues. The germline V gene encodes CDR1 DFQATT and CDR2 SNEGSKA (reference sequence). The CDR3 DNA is TGCAGTGCTAGAACGACCGGAATTGGGGTCTTC. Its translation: CSARTTGIGVF.

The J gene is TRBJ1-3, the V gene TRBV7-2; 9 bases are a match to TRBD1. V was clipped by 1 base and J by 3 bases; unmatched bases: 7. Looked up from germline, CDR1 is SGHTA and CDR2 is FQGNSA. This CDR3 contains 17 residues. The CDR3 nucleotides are TGTGCCAGCAGCTTAGTCCCACAGGGGGCTGGTGGAAACACCATATATTTT. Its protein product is CASSLVPQGAGGNTIYF.

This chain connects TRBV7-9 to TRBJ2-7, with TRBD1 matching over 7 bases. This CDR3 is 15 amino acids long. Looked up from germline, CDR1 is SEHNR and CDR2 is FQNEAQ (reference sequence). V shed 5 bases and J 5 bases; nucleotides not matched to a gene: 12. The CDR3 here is CASSPGTAMSDEQYF. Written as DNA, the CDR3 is TGTGCCAGCAGCCCTGGGACAGCGATGTCCGACGAGCAGTACTTC. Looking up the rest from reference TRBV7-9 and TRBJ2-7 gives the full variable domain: DTGVSQNPRHKITKRGQNVTFRCDPISEHNRLYWYRQTLGQGPEFLTYFQNEAQLEKSRLLSDRFSAERPKGSFSTLEIQRTEQGDSAMYLCASSPGTAMSDEQYFGPGTRLTVT.

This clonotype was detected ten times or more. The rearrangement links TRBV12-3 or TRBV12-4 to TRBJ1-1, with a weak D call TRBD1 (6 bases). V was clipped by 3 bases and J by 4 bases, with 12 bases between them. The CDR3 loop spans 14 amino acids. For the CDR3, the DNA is TGTGCCAGCAGTTTCGGGGGGCCGGGCACTGAAGCTTTCTTT. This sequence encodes CASSFGGPGTEAFF.

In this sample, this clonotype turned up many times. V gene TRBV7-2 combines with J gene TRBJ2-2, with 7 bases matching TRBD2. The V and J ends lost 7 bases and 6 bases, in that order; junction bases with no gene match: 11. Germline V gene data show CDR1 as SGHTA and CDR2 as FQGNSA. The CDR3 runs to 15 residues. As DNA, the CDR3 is TGTGCCAGCATACTCGGGACTATTTCATCCGGGGAGCTGTTTTTT. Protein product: CASILGTISSGELFF. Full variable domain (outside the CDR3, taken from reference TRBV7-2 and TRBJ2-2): GAGVSQSPSNKVTEKGKDVELRCDPISGHTALYWYRQSLGQGLEFLIYFQGNSAPDKSGLPSDRFSAERTGGSVSTLTIQRTQQEDSAVYLCASILGTISSGELFFGEGSRLTVL.

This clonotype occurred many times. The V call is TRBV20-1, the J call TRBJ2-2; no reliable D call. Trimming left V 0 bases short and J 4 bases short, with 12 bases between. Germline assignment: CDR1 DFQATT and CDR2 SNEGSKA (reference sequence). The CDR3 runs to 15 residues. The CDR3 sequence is CSARDYKGTTGELFF. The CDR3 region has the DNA TGCAGTGCTAGAGATTACAAGGGCACCACCGGGGAGCTGTTTTTT.

The CDR3 is CASSLVGQGINEQFF. CDR3 DNA sequence: TGTGCCAGCAGCTTAGTGGGACAGGGAATCAATGAGCAGTTCTTC. J is TRBJ2-1 and V is TRBV7-9; 9 nucleotides align to TRBD1. Germline CDR1 SEHNR, CDR2 FQNEAQ (reference sequence). CDR3 length: 15 residues. With 1 base clipped from V and 6 bases from J, the junction kept 4 bases outside the gene matches. Full variable domain (remainder filled in from reference TRBV7-9 and TRBJ2-1): DTGVSQNPRHKITKRGQNVTFRCDPISEHNRLYWYRQTLGQGPEFLTYFQNEAQLEKSRLLSDRFSAERPKGSFSTLEIQRTEQGDSAMYLCASSLVGQGINEQFFGPGTRLTVL.

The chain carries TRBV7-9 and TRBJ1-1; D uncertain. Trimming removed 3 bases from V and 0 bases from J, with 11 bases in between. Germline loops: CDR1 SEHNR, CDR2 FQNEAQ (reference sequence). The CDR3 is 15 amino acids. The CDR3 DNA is TGTGCCAGCAGCTTCGACTTTCGGGTGAACACTGAAGCTTTCTTT. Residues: CASSFDFRVNTEAFF.

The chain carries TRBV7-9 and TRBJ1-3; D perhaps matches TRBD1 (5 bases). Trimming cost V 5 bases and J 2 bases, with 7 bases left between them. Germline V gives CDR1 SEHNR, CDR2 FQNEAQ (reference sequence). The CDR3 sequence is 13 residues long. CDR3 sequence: CASSPGAGNTIYF. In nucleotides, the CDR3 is TGTGCCAGCAGCCCGGGGGCTGGAAACACCATATATTTT.

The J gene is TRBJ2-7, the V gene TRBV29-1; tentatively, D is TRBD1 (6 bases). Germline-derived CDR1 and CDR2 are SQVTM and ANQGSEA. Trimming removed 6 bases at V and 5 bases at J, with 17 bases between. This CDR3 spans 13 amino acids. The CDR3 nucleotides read TGCAGCGTCGTAGCAACAGGGTTCGACGAGCAGTACTTC. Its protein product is CSVVATGFDEQYF.

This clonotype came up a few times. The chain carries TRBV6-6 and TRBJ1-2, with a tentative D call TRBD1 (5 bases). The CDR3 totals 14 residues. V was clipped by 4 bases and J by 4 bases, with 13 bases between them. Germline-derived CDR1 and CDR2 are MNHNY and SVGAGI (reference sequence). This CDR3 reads CASSSSGGGYGYTF. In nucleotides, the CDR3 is TGTGCCAGCAGTTCGTCCGGCGGGGGCTATGGCTACACCTTC.

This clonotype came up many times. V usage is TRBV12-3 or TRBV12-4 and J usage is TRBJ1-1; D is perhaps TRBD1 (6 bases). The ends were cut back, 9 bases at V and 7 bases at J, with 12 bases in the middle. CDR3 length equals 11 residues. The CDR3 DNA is TGTGCCAGTAGTAGGGGGTTTGAAGCTTTCTTT. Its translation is CASSRGFEAFF.

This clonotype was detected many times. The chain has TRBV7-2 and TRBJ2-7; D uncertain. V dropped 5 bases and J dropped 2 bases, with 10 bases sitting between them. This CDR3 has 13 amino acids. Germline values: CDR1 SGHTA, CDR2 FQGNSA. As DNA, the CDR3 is TGTGCCAGCAGCATCCCAGGCCCCTACGAGCAGTACTTC. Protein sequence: CASSIPGPYEQYF.

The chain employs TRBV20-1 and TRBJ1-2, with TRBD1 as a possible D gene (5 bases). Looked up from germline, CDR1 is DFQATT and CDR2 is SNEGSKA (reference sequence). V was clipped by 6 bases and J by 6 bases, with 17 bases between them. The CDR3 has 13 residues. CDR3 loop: CSAHGGDEHGYTF. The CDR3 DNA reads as TGCAGTGCCCATGGGGGGGATGAGCATGGCTACACCTTC.

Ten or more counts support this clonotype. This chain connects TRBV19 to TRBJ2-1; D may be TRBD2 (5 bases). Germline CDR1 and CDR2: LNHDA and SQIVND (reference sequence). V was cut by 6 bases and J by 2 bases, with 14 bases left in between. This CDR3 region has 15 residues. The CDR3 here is CASRTDGMTYNEQFF. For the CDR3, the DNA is TGTGCCAGTAGGACGGACGGGATGACCTACAATGAGCAGTTCTTC.

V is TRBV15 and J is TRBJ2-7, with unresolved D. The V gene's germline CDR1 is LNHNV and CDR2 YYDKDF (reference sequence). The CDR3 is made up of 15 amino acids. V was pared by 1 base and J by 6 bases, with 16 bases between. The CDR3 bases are TGTGCCACCAGCAGAGTGAATAGAGTTTCGTCCGAGCAGTACTTC. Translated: CATSRVNRVSSEQYF.